This T cell receptor beta chain was captured by sequencing in a study of T cell changes during pregnancy in multiple sclerosis. Germline assignment: CDR1 PRHDT and CDR2 FYEKMQ (reference sequence). This CDR3 has 14 amino acids. V lost 3 bases and J lost 6, with 15 bases in between. Sequencing was performed with immunoSEQ multiplex PCR; in TCRdb, only in-frame clones are kept and a portion is missing. The profile shows 75,000 to 95,000 clones, about 92% of them singletons. The chain combines TRBV13 with TRBJ2-7; D is unclear. The origin of this receptor is a female donor with multiple sclerosis, enrolled in a pregnancy study. The sequences come from peripheral blood, collected in the second trimester of pregnancy. DNA of the CDR3: TGTGCCAGCAGCTTTTCGACAAACATTACCGAGCAGTACTTC. The encoded protein is CASSFSTNITEQYF.